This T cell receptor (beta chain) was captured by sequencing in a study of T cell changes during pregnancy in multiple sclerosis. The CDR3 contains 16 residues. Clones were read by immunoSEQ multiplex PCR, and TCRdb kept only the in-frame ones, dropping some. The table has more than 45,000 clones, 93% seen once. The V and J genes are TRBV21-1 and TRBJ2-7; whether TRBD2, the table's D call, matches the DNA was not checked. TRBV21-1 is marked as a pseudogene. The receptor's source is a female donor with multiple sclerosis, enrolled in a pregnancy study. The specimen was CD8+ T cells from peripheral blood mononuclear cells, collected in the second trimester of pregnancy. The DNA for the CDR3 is TGTGCCAGCAGCCCTCTGTGGGGCGGGAGGGCCTACGAGCAGTACTTC. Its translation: CASSPLWGGRAYEQYF.